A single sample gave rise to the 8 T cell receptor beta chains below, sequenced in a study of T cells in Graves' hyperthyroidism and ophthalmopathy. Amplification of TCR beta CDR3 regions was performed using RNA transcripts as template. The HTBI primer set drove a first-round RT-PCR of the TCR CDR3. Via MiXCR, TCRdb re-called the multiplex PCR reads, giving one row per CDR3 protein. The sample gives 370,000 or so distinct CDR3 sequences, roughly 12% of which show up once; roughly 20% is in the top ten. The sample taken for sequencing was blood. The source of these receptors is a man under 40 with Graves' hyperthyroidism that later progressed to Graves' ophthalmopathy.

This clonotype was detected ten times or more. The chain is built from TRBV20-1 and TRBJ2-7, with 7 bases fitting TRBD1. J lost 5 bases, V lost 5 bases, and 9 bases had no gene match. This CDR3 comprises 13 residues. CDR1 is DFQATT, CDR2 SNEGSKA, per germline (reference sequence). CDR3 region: CSASRQGVNEQYF. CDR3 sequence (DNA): TGCAGTGCTTCACGACAGGGCGTGAACGAGCAGTACTTC.

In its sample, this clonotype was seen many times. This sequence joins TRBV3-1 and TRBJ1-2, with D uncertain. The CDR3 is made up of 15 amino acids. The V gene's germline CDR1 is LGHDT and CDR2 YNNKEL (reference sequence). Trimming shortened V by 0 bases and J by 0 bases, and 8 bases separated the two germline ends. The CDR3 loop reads CASSQDTRTNYGYTF. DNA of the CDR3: TGTGCCAGCAGCCAAGATACACGGACTAACTATGGCTACACCTTC.

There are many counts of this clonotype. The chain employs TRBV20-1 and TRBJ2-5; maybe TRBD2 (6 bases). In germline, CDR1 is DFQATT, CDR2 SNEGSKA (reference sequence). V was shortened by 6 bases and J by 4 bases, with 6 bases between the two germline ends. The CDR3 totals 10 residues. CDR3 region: CSAAGETQYF. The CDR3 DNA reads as TGCAGTGCAGCGGGAGAGACCCAGTACTTC.

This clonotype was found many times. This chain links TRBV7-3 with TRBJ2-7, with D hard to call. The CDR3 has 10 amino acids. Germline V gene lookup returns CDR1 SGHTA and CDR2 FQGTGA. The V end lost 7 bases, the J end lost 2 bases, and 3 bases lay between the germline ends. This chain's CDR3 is CASNTYEQYF. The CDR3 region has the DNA TGTGCCAGCAACACCTACGAGCAGTACTTC.

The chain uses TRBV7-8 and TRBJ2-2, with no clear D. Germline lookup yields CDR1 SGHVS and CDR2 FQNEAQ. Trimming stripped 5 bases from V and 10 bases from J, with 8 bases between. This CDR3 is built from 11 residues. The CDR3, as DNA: TGTGCCAGCAGCCCGTTGCTGGAGCTGTTTTTT. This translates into CASSPLLELFF.

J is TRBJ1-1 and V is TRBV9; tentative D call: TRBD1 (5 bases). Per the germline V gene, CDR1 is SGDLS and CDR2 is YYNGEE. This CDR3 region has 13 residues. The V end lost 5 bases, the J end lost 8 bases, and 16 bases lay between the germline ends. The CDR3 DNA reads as TGTGCCAGCAGAGGCCCAGGGACCTCGGAAGCTTTCTTT. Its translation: CASRGPGTSEAFF.

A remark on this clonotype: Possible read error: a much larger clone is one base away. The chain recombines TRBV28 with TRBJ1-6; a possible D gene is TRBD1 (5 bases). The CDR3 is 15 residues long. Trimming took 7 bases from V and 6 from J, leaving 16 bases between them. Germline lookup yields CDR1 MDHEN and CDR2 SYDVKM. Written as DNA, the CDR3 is TGTGCCAGCATCCATGGTGGGGCAGTTAATTCACCCCTCCACTTT. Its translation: CASIHGGAVNSPLHF.

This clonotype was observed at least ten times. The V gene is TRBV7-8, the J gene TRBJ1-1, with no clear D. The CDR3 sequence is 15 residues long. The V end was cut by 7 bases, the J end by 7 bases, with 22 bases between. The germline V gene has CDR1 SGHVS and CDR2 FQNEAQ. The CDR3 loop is CASKPPGHSRGEAFF. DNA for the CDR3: TGTGCCAGCAAGCCACCGGGTCATTCCCGGGGTGAAGCTTTCTTT.